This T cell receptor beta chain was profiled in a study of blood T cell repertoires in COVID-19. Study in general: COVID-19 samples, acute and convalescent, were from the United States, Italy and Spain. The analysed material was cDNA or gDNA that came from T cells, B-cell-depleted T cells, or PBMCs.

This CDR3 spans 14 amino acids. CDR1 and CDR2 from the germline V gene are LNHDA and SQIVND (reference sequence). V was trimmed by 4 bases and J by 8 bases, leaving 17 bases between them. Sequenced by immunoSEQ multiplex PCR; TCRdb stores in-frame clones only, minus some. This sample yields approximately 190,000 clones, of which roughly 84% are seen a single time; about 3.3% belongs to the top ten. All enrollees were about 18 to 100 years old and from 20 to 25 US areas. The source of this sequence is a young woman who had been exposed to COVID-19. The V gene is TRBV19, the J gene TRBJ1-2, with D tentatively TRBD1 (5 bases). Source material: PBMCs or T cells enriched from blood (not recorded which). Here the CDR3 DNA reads TGTGCCAGTAGTACGCTTCCAGGGTTAGGAGGCTACACCTTC. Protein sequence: CASSTLPGLGGYTF. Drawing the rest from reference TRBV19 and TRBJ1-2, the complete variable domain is DGGITQSPKYLFRKEGQNVTLSCEQNLNHDAMYWYRQDPGQGLRLIYYSQIVNDFQKGDIAEGYSVSREKKESFPLTVTSAQKNPTAFYLCASSTLPGLGGYTFGSGTRLTVV.